Listed below are T cell receptor beta chains from one sample, sequenced in a study of T cell changes during pregnancy in multiple sclerosis. Profiled with immunoSEQ multiplex PCR; TCRdb holds only in-frame clones, not every one. The repertoire includes under 55,000 clones, around 94% of them detected once, and around 0.73% sits in the top ten. Sequenced here: CD4+ T cells from peripheral blood mononuclear cells, sampled in the third trimester of pregnancy. The receptors were gathered from a female donor with multiple sclerosis, enrolled in a pregnancy study. The CDR3 runs from the conserved cysteine through the conserved F or W. D genes are given only for firm matches. For some rows the clone size is stated as once, few or many, or as a class when expanded; others skip it.

TRBJ2-3	.	TRBD1	TRBV7-7	CASKGAGTDTQYF	TGTGCCAGCAAGGGGGCGGGCACAGATACGCAGTATTTT
TRBJ2-5	.	.	TRBV12-5	CASGKETQYF	TGTGCTAGTGGCAAAGAGACCCAGTACTTC
TRBJ2-1	.	TRBD1	TRBV4-3	CASSSTGGSYNEQFF	TGCGCCAGCAGCTCAACAGGGGGAAGCTACAATGAGCAGTTCTTC
TRBJ2-6	.	.	TRBV7-3	CASSRAGANVLTF	TGTGCCAGCAGCCGCGCTGGGGCCAACGTCCTGACTTTC
TRBJ2-2	.	TRBD2	TRBV6-4	CASSATALAGANTGELFF	TGTGCCAGCAGTGCCACCGCCCTAGCGGGGGCGAACACCGGGGAGCTGTTTTTT
TRBJ1-2	.	TRBD1	TRBV30	CASGQEINYGYTF	TGTGCCTCTGGACAGGAGATTAACTATGGCTACACCTTC
TRBJ1-2	.	.	TRBV6-5	CASSRTGSYGYTF	TGTGCCAGCAGTAGAACAGGGAGCTATGGCTACACCTTC
TRBJ2-3	.	.	TRBV29-1	CSVKEWGSTDTQYF	TGCAGCGTTAAAGAGTGGGGCAGCACAGATACGCAGTATTTT
TRBJ2-1	.	TRBD1	TRBV5-1	CASGTGEFSEQFF	TGCGCCAGCGGGACAGGGGAGTTCAGTGAGCAGTTCTTC
TRBJ1-5	.	TRBD1	TRBV19	CASKGGQGSNQPQHF	TGTGCCAGTAAGGGGGGACAGGGGAGCAATCAGCCCCAGCATTTT
TRBJ2-3	.	.	TRBV18	CASSPPAPSTDTQYF	TGTGCCAGCTCACCACCGGCTCCTAGCACAGATACGCAGTATTTT
TRBJ1-1	.	.	TRBV2	CASSIRNTEAFF	TGTGCCAGCAGTATCCGGAACACTGAAGCTTTCTTT
TRBJ2-5	.	TRBD1	TRBV5-6	CASSLTGYRETQYF	TGTGCCAGCAGCCTGACAGGGTACCGAGAGACCCAGTACTTC
TRBJ2-5	.	TRBD2	TRBV4-1	CASSQDLGLAGKETQYF	TGCGCCAGCAGCCAAGATTTGGGACTAGCGGGGAAAGAGACCCAGTACTTC
TRBJ2-7	.	.	TRBV30	CAWSGGPLEQYF	TGTGCCTGGAGCGGGGGGCCTCTCGAGCAGTACTTC
TRBJ2-7	once	.	TRBV7-2	CASSLFAGYEQYF	TGTGCCAGCAGCTTATTCGCGGGGTACGAGCAGTACTTC
TRBJ2-2	.	TRBD1	TRBV6-1	CASRDRGLTGELFF	TGTGCCAGCAGGGACAGGGGACTCACCGGGGAGCTGTTTTTT
TRBJ1-3	.	.	TRBV7-9	CASNPGSATVSGNTIYF	TGTGCCAGCAACCCCGGCTCAGCGACAGTGTCTGGAAACACCATATATTTT
TRBJ2-7	.	.	TRBV21-1	CASSKDSKGVRPYEQYF	TGTGCCAGCAGCAAAGATAGTAAGGGGGTAAGGCCCTACGAGCAGTACTTC
TRBJ2-5	.	.	TRBV5-1	CASSFSRQTQETQYF	TGCGCCAGCAGCTTCTCGAGACAGACCCAAGAGACCCAGTACTTC
TRBJ2-7	.	TRBD1	TRBV30	CAWGGQGRKQYF	TGTGCCTGGGGAGGACAGGGAAGGAAACAGTACTTC
TRBJ1-4	.	.	TRBV7-3	CASSLTGRSTNEKLFF	TGTGCCAGCAGCTTAACGGGGCGGTCAACTAATGAAAAACTGTTTTTT
TRBJ1-1	.	TRBD1	TRBV9	CASSAGGQGSEAFF	TGTGCCAGCAGCGCTGGGGGACAGGGGAGCGAAGCTTTCTTT
TRBJ2-1	.	.	TRBV30	CAWSNMAEQFF	TGTGCCTGGAGTAATATGGCAGAGCAGTTCTTC
TRBJ2-3	.	TRBD1	TRBV7-9	CASSPLGQGTQYF	TGTGCCAGCAGCCCTCTGGGACAGGGAACGCAGTATTTT
TRBJ2-3	once	.	TRBV7-2	CASSPVVTSTDTQYF	TGTGCCAGCAGCCCGGTTGTTACTAGCACAGATACGCAGTATTTT
TRBJ2-1	.	.	TRBV14	CASSQDLNEQFF	TGTGCCAGCAGCCAAGATCTCAATGAGCAGTTCTTC
TRBJ1-6	.	TRBD1	TRBV29-1	CSVALSGTANSPLHF	TGCAGCGTTGCCCTATCCGGGACAGCCAATTCACCCCTCCACTTT
TRBJ1-5	.	TRBD1	TRBV6-5	CASSLTGGNQPQHF	TGTGCCAGCAGTCTTACAGGGGGCAATCAGCCCCAGCATTTT
TRBJ1-5	.	TRBD1	TRBV9	CASSLTGFSNQPQHF	TGTGCCAGCAGCCTGACAGGGTTTAGCAATCAGCCCCAGCATTTT
TRBJ2-3	.	TRBD2	TRBV5-8	CASPTAGGGTDTQYF	TGTGCCAGCCCGACGGCGGGGGGGGGCACAGATACGCAGTATTTT
TRBJ1-5	.	.	TRBV7-2	CASSFTRNILYQPQHF	TGTGCCAGCAGTTTTACGAGGAACATTTTATATCAGCCCCAGCATTTT
TRBJ2-5	.	TRBD1	TRBV6-6	CASSLDRGQETQYF	TGTGCCAGCAGTTTGGACAGGGGGCAAGAGACCCAGTACTTC
TRBJ2-3	.	.	TRBV19	CASSISQTTDTQYF	TGTGCCAGTAGTATTTCACAAACCACAGATACGCAGTATTTT
TRBJ1-2	.	TRBD1	TRBV30	CAWSDRGNRYGYTF	TGTGCCTGGAGCGACAGGGGAAATCGGTATGGCTACACCTTC
TRBJ1-6	.	.	TRBV4-3	CASSQDPGGLTYNSPLHF	TGCGCCAGCAGCCAAGATCCGGGGGGGTTAACCTATAATTCACCCCTCCACTTT
TRBJ2-1	.	TRBD2	TRBV7-2	CASSTIAGGYNEQFF	TGTGCCAGCAGCACTATAGCGGGGGGCTACAATGAGCAGTTCTTC
TRBJ2-5	.	TRBD2	TRBV13	CASSRAGTRVETQYF	TGTGCCAGCAGCCGCGCCGGGACTAGGGTTGAGACCCAGTACTTC
TRBJ2-3	.	.	TRBV7-2	CASSLALTSTDTQYF	TGTGCCAGCAGTCTAGCACTGACCAGCACAGATACGCAGTATTTT
TRBJ1-2	.	.	TRBV2	CASRADTAYGYTF	TGTGCCAGCAGGGCTGACACCGCTTATGGCTACACCTTC
TRBJ1-1	.	TRBD1	TRBV7-2	CASSLRDRNTEAFF	TGTGCCAGCAGCCTTAGGGACAGGAACACTGAAGCTTTCTTT
TRBJ2-1	.	.	TRBV11-2	CASSLGAGAPNEQFF	TGTGCCAGCAGCTTAGGGGCAGGGGCCCCCAATGAGCAGTTCTTC
TRBJ2-7	.	.	TRBV25-1	CASSEEGKVVEQYF	TGTGCCAGCAGTGAGGAGGGGAAGGTGGTCGAGCAGTACTTC
TRBJ1-2	.	TRBD1	TRBV4-3	CASSQVGTGTWHGYTF	TGCGCCAGCAGCCAAGTCGGGACAGGGACGTGGCATGGCTACACCTTC
TRBJ1-1	.	.	TRBV19	CASRWGEGAFF	TGTGCCAGCCGGTGGGGGGAGGGAGCTTTCTTT
TRBJ2-2	.	.	TRBV4-1	CASSPQTPANTGELFF	TGCGCCAGCAGCCCGCAGACACCCGCGAACACCGGGGAGCTGTTTTTT
TRBJ1-2	.	.	TRBV4-3	CASSQEQGPYGYTF	TGCGCCAGCAGCCAAGAACAGGGCCCCTATGGCTACACCTTC
TRBJ1-2	.	.	TRBV11-2	CASSLEEGGPYGYTF	TGTGCCAGCAGCTTAGAGGAGGGTGGACCCTATGGCTACACCTTC
TRBJ1-2	.	.	TRBV4-1	CASSPIDRNYGYTF	TGCGCCAGCAGCCCTATAGACAGGAACTATGGCTACACCTTC
TRBJ1-1	.	.	TRBV7-8	CASSLVGRPTEAFF	TGTGCCAGCAGCTTAGTTGGCAGGCCCACTGAAGCTTTCTTT
TRBJ2-1	.	TRBD2	TRBV9	CASSVVASGGNEQFF	TGTGCCAGCAGCGTAGTAGCTAGCGGGGGAAATGAGCAGTTCTTC
TRBJ2-1	medium-sized	.	TRBV18	CASSPRGRDNYNEQFF	TGTGCCAGCTCACCCAGGGGAAGGGACAACTACAATGAGCAGTTCTTC
TRBJ2-5	.	.	TRBV4-1	CASSQDQGRETQYF	TGCGCCAGCAGCCAAGATCAGGGGCGAGAGACCCAGTACTTC
TRBJ1-5	.	.	TRBV5-5	CASSSQNSNQPQHF	TGTGCCAGCAGCTCCCAAAATAGCAATCAGCCCCAGCATTTT
TRBJ2-1	.	TRBD2	TRBV6-1	CASSGLVFLNNEQFF	TGTGCCAGCAGCGGACTAGTTTTCCTGAACAATGAGCAGTTCTTC
TRBJ2-3	.	.	TRBV7-2	CASSFQGGGADTQYF	TGTGCCAGCAGCTTCCAGGGGGGAGGCGCAGATACGCAGTATTTT
TRBJ2-1	.	.	TRBV21-1	CASSGPGTSGIYSYNEQFF	TGTGCCAGCAGCGGACCCGGGACTAGCGGTATCTACTCCTACAATGAGCAGTTCTTC
TRBJ1-6	.	.	TRBV5-6	CASSSLQGHNSPLHF	TGTGCCAGCAGCTCGTTACAGGGTCATAATTCACCCCTCCACTTT
TRBJ1-2	.	TRBD1	TRBV7-9	CASSLDGTGGGYGYTF	TGTGCCAGCAGCTTAGATGGCACAGGGGGGGGCTATGGCTACACCTTC
TRBJ1-1	once	.	TRBV9	CASSVTRGTEAFF	TGTGCCAGCAGCGTTACCAGGGGCACTGAAGCTTTCTTT